Listed below are T cell receptor beta chains from one sample, sequenced in a study of blood T cell repertoires in COVID-19. Sequencing was performed with immunoSEQ multiplex PCR; in TCRdb, only in-frame clones are kept and a portion is missing. The sample has 140,000 to 150,000 clones, 80% seen once. Sequences were obtained from peripheral blood. The origin of the receptors is a man aged 55 to 70 with active or convalescent COVID-19. Both conserved end residues are part of each CDR3. A D gene is named only where the DNA matches it firmly.

D gene,J gene,V gene,CDR3 protein,CDR3 DNA
TRBD1,TRBJ1-1,TRBV5-1,CASRGGQANTEAFF,TGCGCCAGCAGGGGCGGACAGGCGAACACTGAAGCTTTCTTT
NA,TRBJ1-5,TRBV4-2,CASSQLQGWNQPQHF,TGTGCCAGCAGCCAATTACAGGGCTGGAATCAGCCCCAGCATTTT
NA,TRBJ1-2,TRBV29-1,CSVEIRSGANYGYTF,TGCAGCGTTGAGATCCGCAGTGGGGCGAACTATGGCTACACCTTC
TRBD2,TRBJ2-1,TRBV19,CASSIFTFIGTSGSSSYNEQFF,TGTGCCAGTAGTATCTTCACCTTTATAGGGACTAGCGGTTCGAGCTCCTACAATGAGCAGTTCTTC
NA,TRBJ1-5,TRBV7-2,CASSPTYNQPQHF,TGTGCCAGCAGCCCCACCTACAATCAGCCCCAGCATTTT
NA,TRBJ2-7,TRBV19,CASSIGGRYEQYF,TGTGCCAGTAGTATCGGGGGTCGCTACGAGCAGTACTTC
NA,TRBJ1-6,TRBV7-2,CASSRGTAGNSPLHF,TGTGCCAGCAGCCGGGGGACTGCAGGAAATTCACCCCTCCACTTT
TRBD2,TRBJ2-1,TRBV12-3/TRBV12-4,CASSSGLAAEQFF,TGTGCCAGCAGTTCGGGACTAGCGGCTGAGCAGTTCTTC
NA,TRBJ2-1,TRBV7-8,CASSLAGHYNEQFF,TGTGCCAGCAGCTTAGCGGGCCATTACAATGAGCAGTTCTTC
TRBD2,TRBJ2-5,TRBV12-3/TRBV12-4,CASITSGQETQYF,TGTGCCAGCATCACTAGCGGGCAAGAGACCCAGTACTTC
TRBD1,TRBJ2-7,TRBV28,CASSYTWGDRVRYEQYF,TGTGCCAGCAGCTATACTTGGGGGGACAGGGTTCGTTACGAGCAGTACTTC
TRBD1,TRBJ2-7,TRBV5-4,CASSSRDSDEQYF,TGTGCCAGCAGCTCCCGGGACAGCGACGAGCAGTACTTC